The clone carrying this T cell receptor (beta chain) was picked up a small number of times. This specimen belongs to a study of blood T cell repertoires in COVID-19. Study context: Acute and convalescent COVID-19 samples came from the United States, Italy and Spain.

As originally analysed: Amplifying reference gene primers gave estimates of nucleated cell counts. Produced via immunoSEQ multiplex PCR; TCRdb's table is partial and in-frame only. V and J calls and clone size are those listed in that table; D and trimming were worked out from the DNA. The table has roughly 130,000 clones, around three quarters seen once. The length of the CDR3 is 15 residues. The origin of this receptor is a man in his 60s with active or convalescent COVID-19. Sequencing input: peripheral blood. The chain links TRBV21-1 to TRBJ2-3; the table gives TRBD1 as D, unverified against the DNA. TRBV21-1 is classified as a pseudogene. The CDR3 DNA reads TGTGCCAGCAGCCTTCCGGGACAGGGAATAGATACGCAGTATTTT. Its protein product is CASSLPGQGIDTQYF.